The 6 T cell receptor beta chains below were found in one sample sequenced in a study of T cell responses to AZD1222 COVID-19 vaccine. Profiled with immunoSEQ multiplex PCR; TCRdb holds only in-frame clones, not every one. The sample carries about 98,000 clones, about 85% recorded once. The sequences come from peripheral blood, collected on day 0 of AZD1222 vaccination. These receptor sequences come from an adult in good health.

Remarks on this clone: One end of the junction varies from germline; a read error may be responsible. CDR3 DNA sequence: TGTGCTAGCAGTTCCGGACAGGGCCCTGGAAACACCATATATTTT. Amino acid sequence: CASSSGQGPGNTIYF. The genes are TRBV7-7 and TRBJ1-3, with TRBD1 matching 8 bases. CDR3 length: 15 residues. In germline, CDR1 is SSHAT, CDR2 FNYEAQ (reference sequence).

The chain has TRBV9 and TRBJ1-2; D gene uncertain. The germline V and J ends were trimmed by 3 bases and 2 bases, with 8 bases remaining between them. The CDR3 is 13 residues long. Germline V lookup: CDR1 SGDLS, CDR2 YYNGEE. DNA for the CDR3: TGTGCCAGCAGCGCGTCGGGCAACTATGGCTACACCTTC. Translated: CASSASGNYGYTF. The full variable domain, in which reference TRBV9 and TRBJ1-2 provide the parts outside the CDR3, is DSGVTQTPKHLITATGQRVTLRCSPRSGDLSVYWYQQSLDQGLQFLIQYYNGEERAKGNILERFSAQQFPDLHSELNLSSLELGDSALYFCASSASGNYGYTFGSGTRLTVV.

V usage is TRBV7-9 and J usage is TRBJ1-4, with D perhaps TRBD1 (5 bases). The ends were cut back, 5 bases at V and 3 bases at J, with 22 bases in the middle. The germline V gene encodes CDR1 SEHNR and CDR2 FQNEAQ (reference sequence). The CDR3 has 18 residues. The CDR3 sequence: CASSPAGDRRKANEKLFF. The DNA of the CDR3 is TGTGCCAGCAGCCCAGCGGGGGACCGGCGAAAGGCTAATGAAAAACTGTTTTTT.

The table lists this clone with a few counts. The V and J genes are TRBV29-1 and TRBJ2-3, with D unresolved. Trimming cost V 4 bases and J 3 bases, with 8 bases left between them. The CDR3 extends over 12 amino acids. Germline CDR1 reads SQVTM; CDR2 reads ANQGSEA. Written as DNA, the CDR3 is TGCAGCGTTGCAAAGGGAACAGATACGCAGTATTTT. Translation gives CSVAKGTDTQYF.

This chain connects TRBV27 to TRBJ1-5; maybe TRBD1 (5 bases). CDR3 length: 15 residues. Trimming removed 6 bases from V and 4 bases from J, with 16 bases in between. Germline V gives CDR1 MNHEY, CDR2 SMNVEV (reference sequence). CDR3 in DNA: TGTGCCAGCAGAAAGGACCCCGGGGCTAATCAGCCCCAGCATTTT. Translation: CASRKDPGANQPQHF.

Note on this clone: The sample carries other DNA sequences with the same CDR3. This CDR3 reads CASSFEGNYGYTF. The CDR3 DNA reads TGTGCCAGCAGTTTCGAGGGGAACTATGGCTACACCTTC. The genes are TRBV27 and TRBJ1-2; D perhaps matches TRBD1 (5 bases). The CDR3 is 13 residues long. Looked up from germline, CDR1 is MNHEY and CDR2 is SMNVEV (reference sequence). The V end was cut by 3 bases, the J end by 2 bases, with 7 bases between.